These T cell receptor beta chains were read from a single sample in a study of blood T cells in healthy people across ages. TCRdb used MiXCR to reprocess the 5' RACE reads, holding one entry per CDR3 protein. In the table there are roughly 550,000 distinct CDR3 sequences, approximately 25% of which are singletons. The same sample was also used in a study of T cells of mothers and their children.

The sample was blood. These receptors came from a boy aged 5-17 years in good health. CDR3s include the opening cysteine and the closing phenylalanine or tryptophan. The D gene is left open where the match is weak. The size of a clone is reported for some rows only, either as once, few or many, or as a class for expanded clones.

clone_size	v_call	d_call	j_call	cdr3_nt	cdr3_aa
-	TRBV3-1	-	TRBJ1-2	TGTGCCAGCAGCTCGAGGCCGAGCTATGGCTACACCTTC	CASSSRPSYGYTF
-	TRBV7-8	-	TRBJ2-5	TGTGCCAGCAGCTTAGGCCGACTGGAGTACCAAGAGACCCAGTACTTC	CASSLGRLEYQETQYF
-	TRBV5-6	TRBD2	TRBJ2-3	TGTGCCAGCAGCTTGACTAGCGGGGGGGGTACGCAGTATTTT	CASSLTSGGGTQYF
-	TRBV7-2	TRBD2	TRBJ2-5	TGTGCCAGCAGCTTAGGCGCGGGAGGTCGAGAGACCCAGTACTTC	CASSLGAGGRETQYF
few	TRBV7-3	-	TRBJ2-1	TGTGCCAGCAGCGTAACAGGACTAATGAGGAGCTCCTACAATGAGCAGTTCTTC	CASSVTGLMRSSYNEQFF
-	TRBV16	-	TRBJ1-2	TGTGCCAGCAGCCAAGGGGTCGACGATGGCTACACCTTC	CASSQGVDDGYTF
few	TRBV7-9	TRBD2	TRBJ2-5	TGTGCCAGCAGCCACGGGACTAAGGAGCAGTACTTC	CASSHGTKEQYF
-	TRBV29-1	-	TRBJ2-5	TGCAGCGTATCACAGAGTGGAGAGACCCAGTGCTTC	CSVSQSGETQCF
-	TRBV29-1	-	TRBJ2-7	TGCAGCGTTGAGGAGGGGACCTACGAGCAGTACTTC	CSVEEGTYEQYF
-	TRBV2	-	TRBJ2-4	TGTGCCAGCAGTGACGAACTAGCCAAAAACATTCAGTACTTC	CASSDELAKNIQYF
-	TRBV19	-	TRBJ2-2	TGTGCCAGTACCCAGTATTCCAGGGCTGCCGGGGAGCTGTTTTTT	CASTQYSRAAGELFF
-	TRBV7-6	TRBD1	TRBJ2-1	TGTGCCAGCAGCTTAGCTAGACAGGGTAGCAATGAGCAGTTCTTC	CASSLARQGSNEQFF
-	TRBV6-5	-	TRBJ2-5	TGTGCCAGCAGTTACTCGAGGGCATGGGGAGAGACCCAGTACTTC	CASSYSRAWGETQYF
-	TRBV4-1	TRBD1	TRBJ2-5	TGCGCCAGCAGCCAAGAACAGGGGATTGAAGAGACCCAGTACTTC	CASSQEQGIEETQYF
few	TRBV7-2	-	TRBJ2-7	TGTGCCAGTCAATATCCCCCCCTGTCCTACGAGCAGTACTTC	CASQYPPLSYEQYF
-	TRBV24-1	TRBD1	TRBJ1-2	TGTGCCACCAGTGATGCCCAATCCGGGACAGTCTATGGCTACACCTTC	CATSDAQSGTVYGYTF
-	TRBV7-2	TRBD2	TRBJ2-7	TGTGCCAGCAGCTTACAGCGGGGGGGCTACGAGCAGTACTTC	CASSLQRGGYEQYF
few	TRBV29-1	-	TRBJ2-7	TGCAGCGTTGTGACCTACGAGCAGTACTTC	CSVVTYEQYF
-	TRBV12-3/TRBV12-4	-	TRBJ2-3	TGCGCCAGCAGCGCAAGGGCTAGCACAGATACGCAGTATTTT	CASSARASTDTQYF
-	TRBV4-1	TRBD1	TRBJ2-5	TGCGCCAGCAGCCAAGAAGGCGGGACAGGGGATGGACAAGAGACCCAGTACTTC	CASSQEGGTGDGQETQYF
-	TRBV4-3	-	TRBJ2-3	TGCGCCAGCAGCCAAGATGGGGGTCTTGACACAGATACGCAGTATTTT	CASSQDGGLDTDTQYF
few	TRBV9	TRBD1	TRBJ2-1	TGTGCCAGCAGCGTAGGCAGGGGGAGTCCCAATGAGCAGTTCTTC	CASSVGRGSPNEQFF
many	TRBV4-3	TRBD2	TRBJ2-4	TGCGCCAGCAGCCAAGACACTAGCGGGGCGGACATTCAGTACTTC	CASSQDTSGADIQYF
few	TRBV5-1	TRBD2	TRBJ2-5	TGCGCCAGCTCCCTAGCGGGGGTCCGTCAAGAGACCCAGTACTTC	CASSLAGVRQETQYF
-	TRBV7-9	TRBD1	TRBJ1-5	TGTGCCAGCAGCTTACACGACAGGGAGGCTTCTCCGCTCAATCAGCCCCAGCATTTT	CASSLHDREASPLNQPQHF
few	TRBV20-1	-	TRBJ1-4	TGCAGTGCTAGTCGTTCGGGGTTGGGTGAAAAACTGTTTTTT	CSASRSGLGEKLFF
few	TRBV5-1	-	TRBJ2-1	TGCGCCAGCAGCCTGACCTCCGAGCAGTTCTTC	CASSLTSEQFF
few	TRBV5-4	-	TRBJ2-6	TGTGCCAGCAGCTATTCAGGGCCTGGGGCCAACGTCCTGACTTTC	CASSYSGPGANVLTF
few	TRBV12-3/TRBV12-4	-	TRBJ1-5	TGTGCCAGCCGCGGACGGATCAATCAGCCCCAGCATTTT	CASRGRINQPQHF
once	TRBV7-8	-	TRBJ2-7	TGTGCCAGCAACGAAGCAGGGGACGGGTACGAGCAGTACTTC	CASNEAGDGYEQYF
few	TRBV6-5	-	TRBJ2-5	TGTGCCAGCAGTTACGACGGAGAAGAGACCCAGTACTTC	CASSYDGEETQYF
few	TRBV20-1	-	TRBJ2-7	TGCAGTGCTGGGTCCTACGAGCAGTACTTC	CSAGSYEQYF
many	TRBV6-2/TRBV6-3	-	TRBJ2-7	TGTGCCAGCAGTTCCAGACAGGGACTAGCCTACGAGCAGTACTTC	CASSSRQGLAYEQYF
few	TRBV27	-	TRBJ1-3	TGTGCCAGCAGTTTATCCAGGGCAATTGGAAACACCATATATTTT	CASSLSRAIGNTIYF
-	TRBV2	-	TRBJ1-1	TGTGCCAGCGAGGGGAGTCAGATTGAAGCTTTCTTT	CASEGSQIEAFF
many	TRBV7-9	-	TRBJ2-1	TGTGCCAGCAGCCACAACAATGAGCAGTTCTTC	CASSHNNEQFF
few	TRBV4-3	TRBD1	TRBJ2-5	TGCGCCAGCAGCCAAGTGTATGGGACAGGGGGTTTGGAGCAGTACTTC	CASSQVYGTGGLEQYF
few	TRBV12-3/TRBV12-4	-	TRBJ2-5	TGTGCCAGCAGCAGGATAGCGGCGACTATACAAGAGACCCAGTACTTC	CASSRIAATIQETQYF
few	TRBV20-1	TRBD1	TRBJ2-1	TGCAGTGCAAAGGACAGGAGGAATGAGCAGTTCTTC	CSAKDRRNEQFF
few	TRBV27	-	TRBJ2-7	TGTGCCAGCACCCTCCTGCCCACCGGCGGGGAGCAGTACTTC	CASTLLPTGGEQYF
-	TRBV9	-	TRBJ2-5	TGTGCCAGCAGCGTGGGTAAGGAAGAGACCCAGTACTTC	CASSVGKEETQYF
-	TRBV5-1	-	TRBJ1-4	TGCGCCAGCAGCTTGGAGGGCGGAGTTAATGAAAAACTGTTTTTT	CASSLEGGVNEKLFF
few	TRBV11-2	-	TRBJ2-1	-	CASSFGSGLPAYNEQFF
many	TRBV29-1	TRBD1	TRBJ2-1	TGCAGCGTTGAAGGAAGGGGGCGCGATGGCTACAATGAGCAGTTCTTC	CSVEGRGRDGYNEQFF
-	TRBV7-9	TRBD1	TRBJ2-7	TGTGCCAGCAGCTTAGGGGACAGCAACTACGAGCAGTACTTC	CASSLGDSNYEQYF
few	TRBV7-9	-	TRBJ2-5	TGTGCCAGCAGCCGGGGACCCTCGGAGACCCAGTACTTC	CASSRGPSETQYF
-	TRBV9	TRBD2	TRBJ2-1	TGTGCCAGCAGCACATCCCTAGCGGGGGGGCTCAATGAGCAGTTCTTC	CASSTSLAGGLNEQFF
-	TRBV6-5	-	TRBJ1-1	TGTGCCAGCAGACCTCGGGCAGCCGGGAACACTGAAGCTTTCTTT	CASRPRAAGNTEAFF
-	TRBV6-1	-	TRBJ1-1	TGTGCCAGCAGTGAAGGACAGGAGACCTTGAACACTGAAGCTTTCTTT	CASSEGQETLNTEAFF